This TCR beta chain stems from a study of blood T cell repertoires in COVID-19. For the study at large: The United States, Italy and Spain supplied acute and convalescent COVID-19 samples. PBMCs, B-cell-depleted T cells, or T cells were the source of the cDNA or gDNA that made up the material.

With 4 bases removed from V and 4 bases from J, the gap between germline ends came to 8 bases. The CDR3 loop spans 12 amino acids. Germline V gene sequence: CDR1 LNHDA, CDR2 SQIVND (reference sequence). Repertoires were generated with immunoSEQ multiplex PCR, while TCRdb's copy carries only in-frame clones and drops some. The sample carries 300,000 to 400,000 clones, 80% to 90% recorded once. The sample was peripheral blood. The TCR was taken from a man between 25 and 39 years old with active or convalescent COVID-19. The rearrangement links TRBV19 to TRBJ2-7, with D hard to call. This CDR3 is CASSTSYYEQYF. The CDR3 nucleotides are TGTGCCAGTAGTACCTCCTATTACGAGCAGTACTTC.